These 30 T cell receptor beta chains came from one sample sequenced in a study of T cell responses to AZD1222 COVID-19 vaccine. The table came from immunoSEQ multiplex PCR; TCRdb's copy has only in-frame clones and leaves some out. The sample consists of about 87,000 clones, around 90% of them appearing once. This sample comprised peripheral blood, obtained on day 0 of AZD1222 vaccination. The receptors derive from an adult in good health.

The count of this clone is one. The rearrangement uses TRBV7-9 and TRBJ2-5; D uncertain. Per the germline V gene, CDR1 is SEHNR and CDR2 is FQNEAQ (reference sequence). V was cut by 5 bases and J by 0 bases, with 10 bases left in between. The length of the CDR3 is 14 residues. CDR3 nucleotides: TGTGCCAGCAGCCCAGACAAGAACCAAGAGACCCAGTACTTC. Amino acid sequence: CASSPDKNQETQYF.

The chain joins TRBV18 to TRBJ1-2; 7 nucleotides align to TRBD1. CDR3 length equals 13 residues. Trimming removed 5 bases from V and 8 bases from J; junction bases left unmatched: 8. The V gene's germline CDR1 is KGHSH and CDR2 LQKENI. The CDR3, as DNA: TGTGCCAGCTCAGTGGACAGGCTTGGAGGCTACACCTTC. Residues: CASSVDRLGGYTF. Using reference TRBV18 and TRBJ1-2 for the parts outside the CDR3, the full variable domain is NAGVMQNPRHLVRRRGQEARLRCSPMKGHSHVYWYRQLPEEGLKFMVYLQKENIIDESGMPKERFSAEFPKEGPSILRIQQVVRGDSAAYFCASSVDRLGGYTFGSGTRLTVV.

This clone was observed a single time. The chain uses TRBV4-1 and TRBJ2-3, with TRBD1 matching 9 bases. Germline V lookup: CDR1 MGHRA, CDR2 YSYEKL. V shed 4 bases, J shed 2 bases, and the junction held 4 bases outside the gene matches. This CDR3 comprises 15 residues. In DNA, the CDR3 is TGCGCCAGCAGCCCCGGGGACAGGGACACAGATACGCAGTATTTT. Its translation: CASSPGDRDTDTQYF.

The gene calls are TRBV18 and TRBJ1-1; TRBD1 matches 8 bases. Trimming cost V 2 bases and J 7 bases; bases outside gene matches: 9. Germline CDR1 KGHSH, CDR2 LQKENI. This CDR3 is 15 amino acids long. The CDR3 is CASSPWEQGDLEAFF. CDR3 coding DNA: TGTGCCAGCTCACCATGGGAACAGGGGGACCTTGAAGCTTTCTTT.

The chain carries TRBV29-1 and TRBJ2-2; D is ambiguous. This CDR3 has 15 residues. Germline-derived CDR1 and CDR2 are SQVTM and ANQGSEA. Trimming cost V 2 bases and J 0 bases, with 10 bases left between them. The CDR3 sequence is CSVEPRGANTGELFF. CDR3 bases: TGCAGCGTTGAACCGCGCGGAGCGAACACCGGGGAGCTGTTTTTT.

CDR3 bases: TGCGCCAGCAGCCGAGTCCTTTACAGGGGTCGGGATAATGAAAAACTGTTTTTT. Amino acids: CASSRVLYRGRDNEKLFF. V is TRBV4-3 and J is TRBJ1-4; 7 bases match TRBD1. This CDR3 has 18 amino acids. The V segment lost 4 bases and the J segment 4 bases; nucleotides outside the gene matches: 15. Germline CDR1 LGHNA, CDR2 YSLEER.

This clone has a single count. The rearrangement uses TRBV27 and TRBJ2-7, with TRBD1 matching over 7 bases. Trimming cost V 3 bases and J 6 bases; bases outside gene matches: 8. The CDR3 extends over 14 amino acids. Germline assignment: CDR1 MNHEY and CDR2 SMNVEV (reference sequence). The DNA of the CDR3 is TGTGCCAGCAGTTTGGGGGACAGACCGGGCGAGCAGTACTTC. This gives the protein CASSLGDRPGEQYF.

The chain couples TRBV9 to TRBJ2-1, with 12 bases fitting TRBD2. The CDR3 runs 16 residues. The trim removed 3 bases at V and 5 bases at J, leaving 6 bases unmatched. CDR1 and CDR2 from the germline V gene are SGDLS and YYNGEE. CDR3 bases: TGTGCCAGCAGCGGGGTCACTAGCGGGGGGCACAATGAGCAGTTCTTC. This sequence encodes CASSGVTSGGHNEQFF.

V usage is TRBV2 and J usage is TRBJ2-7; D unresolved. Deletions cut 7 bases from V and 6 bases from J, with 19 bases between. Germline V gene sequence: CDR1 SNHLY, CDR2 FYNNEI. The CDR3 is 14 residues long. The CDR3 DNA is TGTGCCAGCACTGACAAGTTCCCCGTCGGCGAGCAGTACTTC. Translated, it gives CASTDKFPVGEQYF.

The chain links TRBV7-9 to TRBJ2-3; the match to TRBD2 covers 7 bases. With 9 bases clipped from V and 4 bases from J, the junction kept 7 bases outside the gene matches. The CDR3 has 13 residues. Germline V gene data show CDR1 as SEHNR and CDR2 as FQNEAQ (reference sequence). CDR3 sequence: CASGGAGADTQYF. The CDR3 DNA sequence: TGTGCCAGTGGCGGGGCGGGGGCAGATACGCAGTATTTT. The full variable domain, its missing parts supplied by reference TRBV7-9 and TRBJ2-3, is DTGVSQNPRHKITKRGQNVTFRCDPISEHNRLYWYRQTLGQGPEFLTYFQNEAQLEKSRLLSDRFSAERPKGSFSTLEIQRTEQGDSAMYLCASGGAGADTQYFGPGTRLTVL.

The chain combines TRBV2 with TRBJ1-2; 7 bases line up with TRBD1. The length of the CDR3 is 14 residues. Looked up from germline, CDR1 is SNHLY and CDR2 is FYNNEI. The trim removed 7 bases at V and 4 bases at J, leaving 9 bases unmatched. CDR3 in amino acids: CASTGQVPAYGYTF. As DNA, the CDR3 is TGTGCCAGCACCGGACAGGTTCCCGCCTATGGCTACACCTTC.

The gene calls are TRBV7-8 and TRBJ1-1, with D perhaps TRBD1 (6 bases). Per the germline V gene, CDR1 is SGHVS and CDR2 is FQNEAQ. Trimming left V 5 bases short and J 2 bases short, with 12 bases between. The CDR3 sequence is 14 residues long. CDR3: CASSRRGDNTEAFF. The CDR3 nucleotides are TGTGCCAGCAGCCGGAGGGGGGACAACACTGAAGCTTTCTTT.

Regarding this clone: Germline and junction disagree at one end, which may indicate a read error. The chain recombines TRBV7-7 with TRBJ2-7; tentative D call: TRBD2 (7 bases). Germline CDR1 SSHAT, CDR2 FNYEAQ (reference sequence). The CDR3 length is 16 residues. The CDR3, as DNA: TGTGCTAGCAGCTTAGAGGGGGGGCGCGGTGTTGGCGAGCAGTACTTC. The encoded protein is CASSLEGGRGVGEQYF.

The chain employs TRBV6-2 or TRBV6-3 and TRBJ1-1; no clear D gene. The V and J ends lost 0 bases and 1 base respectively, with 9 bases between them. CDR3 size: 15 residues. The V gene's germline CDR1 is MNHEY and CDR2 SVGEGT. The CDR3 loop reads CASSYSAQQNTEAFF. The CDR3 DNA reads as TGTGCCAGCAGTTACTCGGCCCAGCAGAACACTGAAGCTTTCTTT.

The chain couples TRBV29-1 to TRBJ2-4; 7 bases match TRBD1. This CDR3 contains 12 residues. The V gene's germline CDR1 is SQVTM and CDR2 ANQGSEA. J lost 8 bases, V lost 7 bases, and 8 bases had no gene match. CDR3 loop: CSGRQGMHIQYF. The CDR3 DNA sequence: TGCAGCGGTAGACAGGGTATGCACATTCAGTACTTC.

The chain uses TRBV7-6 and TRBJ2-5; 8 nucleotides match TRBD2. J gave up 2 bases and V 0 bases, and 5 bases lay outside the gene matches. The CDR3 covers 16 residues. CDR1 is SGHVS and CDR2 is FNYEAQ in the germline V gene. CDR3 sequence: CASSLANAGGQETQYF. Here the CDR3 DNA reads TGTGCCAGCAGCTTAGCGAACGCGGGGGGACAAGAGACCCAGTACTTC.

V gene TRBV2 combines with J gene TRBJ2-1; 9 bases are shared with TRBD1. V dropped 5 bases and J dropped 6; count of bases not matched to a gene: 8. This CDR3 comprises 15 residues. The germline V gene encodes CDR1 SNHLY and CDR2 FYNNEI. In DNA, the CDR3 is TGTGCCAGCAGTCCAGGACAGGGGACGGGCAATGAGCAGTTCTTC. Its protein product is CASSPGQGTGNEQFF.

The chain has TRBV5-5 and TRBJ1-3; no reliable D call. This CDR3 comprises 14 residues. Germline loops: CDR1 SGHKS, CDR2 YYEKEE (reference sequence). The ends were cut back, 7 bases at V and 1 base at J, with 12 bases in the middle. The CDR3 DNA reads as TGTGCCAGCGTAGTTTATCCTTCTGGAAACACCATATATTTT. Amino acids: CASVVYPSGNTIYF.

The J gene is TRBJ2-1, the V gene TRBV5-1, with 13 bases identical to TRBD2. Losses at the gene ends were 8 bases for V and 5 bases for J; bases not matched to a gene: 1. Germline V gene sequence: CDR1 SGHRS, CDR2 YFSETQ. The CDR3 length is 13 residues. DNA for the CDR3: TGCGCCAGTGGGACTAGCGGGGACAATGAGCAGTTCTTC. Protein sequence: CASGTSGDNEQFF. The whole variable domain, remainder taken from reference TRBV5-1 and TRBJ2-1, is KAGVTQTPRYLIKTRGQQVTLSCSPISGHRSVSWYQQTPGQGLQFLFEYFSETQRNKGNFPGRFSGRQFSNSRSEMNVSTLELGDSALYLCASGTSGDNEQFFGPGTRLTVL.

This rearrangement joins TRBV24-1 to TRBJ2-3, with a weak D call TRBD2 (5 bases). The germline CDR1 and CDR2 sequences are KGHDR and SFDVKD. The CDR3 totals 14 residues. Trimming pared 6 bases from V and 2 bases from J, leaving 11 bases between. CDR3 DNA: TGTGCCACCAGTTACGAGGGAGTCACAGATACGCAGTATTTT. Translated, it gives CATSYEGVTDTQYF.

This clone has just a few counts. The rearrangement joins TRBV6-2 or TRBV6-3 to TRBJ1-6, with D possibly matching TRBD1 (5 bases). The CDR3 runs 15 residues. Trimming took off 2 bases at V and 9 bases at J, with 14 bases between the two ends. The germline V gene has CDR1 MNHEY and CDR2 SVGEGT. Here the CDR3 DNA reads TGTGCCAGCAGTTACGGGGGGTTCGATATTTCACCCCTCCACTTT. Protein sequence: CASSYGGFDISPLHF.

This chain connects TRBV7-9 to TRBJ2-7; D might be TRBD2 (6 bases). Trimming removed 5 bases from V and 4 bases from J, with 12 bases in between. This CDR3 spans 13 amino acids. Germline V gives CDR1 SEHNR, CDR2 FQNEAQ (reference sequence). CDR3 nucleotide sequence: TGTGCCAGCAGCCCTATGGAGGGTTACGAGCAGTACTTC. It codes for CASSPMEGYEQYF.

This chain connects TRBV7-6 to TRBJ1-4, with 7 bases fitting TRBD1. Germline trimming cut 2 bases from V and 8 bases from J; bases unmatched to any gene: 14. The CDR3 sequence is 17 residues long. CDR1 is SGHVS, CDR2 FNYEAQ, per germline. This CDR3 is CASSLSHRQGTGEKLFF. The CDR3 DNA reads TGTGCCAGCAGCTTAAGCCACAGACAGGGAACCGGGGAAAAACTGTTTTTT.

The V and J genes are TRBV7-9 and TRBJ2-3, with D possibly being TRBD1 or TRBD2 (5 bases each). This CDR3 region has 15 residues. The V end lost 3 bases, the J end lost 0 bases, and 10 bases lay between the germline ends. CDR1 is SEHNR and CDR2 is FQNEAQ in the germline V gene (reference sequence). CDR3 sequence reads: CASSFGAGSTDTQYF. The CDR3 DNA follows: TGTGCCAGCAGCTTCGGGGCGGGCAGCACAGATACGCAGTATTTT.

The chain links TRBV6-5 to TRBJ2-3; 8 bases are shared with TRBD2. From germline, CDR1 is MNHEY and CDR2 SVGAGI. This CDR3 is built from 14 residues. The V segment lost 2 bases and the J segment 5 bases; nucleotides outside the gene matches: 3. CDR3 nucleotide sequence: TGTGCCAGCAGTTACACGGGGGGGAAAGATACGCAGTATTTT. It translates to CASSYTGGKDTQYF.

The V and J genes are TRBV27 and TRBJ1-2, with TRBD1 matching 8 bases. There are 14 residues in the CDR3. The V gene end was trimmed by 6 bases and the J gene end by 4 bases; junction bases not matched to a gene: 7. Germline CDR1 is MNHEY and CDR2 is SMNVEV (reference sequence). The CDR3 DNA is TGTGCCAGCAGAGGGGACAGGTCCTCCTATGGCTACACCTTC. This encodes CASRGDRSSYGYTF.

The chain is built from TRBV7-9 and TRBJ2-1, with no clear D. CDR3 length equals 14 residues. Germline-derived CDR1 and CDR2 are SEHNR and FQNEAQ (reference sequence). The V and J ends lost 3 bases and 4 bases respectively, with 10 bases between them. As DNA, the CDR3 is TGTGCCAGCAGCTTTACGGACCTATACAATGAGCAGTTCTTC. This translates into CASSFTDLYNEQFF.

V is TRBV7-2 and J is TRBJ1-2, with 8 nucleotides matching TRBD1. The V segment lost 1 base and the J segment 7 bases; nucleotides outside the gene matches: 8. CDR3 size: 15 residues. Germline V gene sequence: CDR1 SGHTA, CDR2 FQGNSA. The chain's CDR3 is CASSLDGQGAFGYTF. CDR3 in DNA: TGTGCCAGCAGCTTAGACGGGCAGGGGGCTTTTGGCTACACCTTC.

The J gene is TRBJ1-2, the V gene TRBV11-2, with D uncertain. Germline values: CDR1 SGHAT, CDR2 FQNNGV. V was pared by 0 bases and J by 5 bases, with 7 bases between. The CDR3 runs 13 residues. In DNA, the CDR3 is TGTGCCAGCAGCTTAGATTATAGATATGGCTACACCTTC. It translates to CASSLDYRYGYTF.

The CDR3 spells CASSFPGMWQYF. DNA for the CDR3: TGTGCCAGCAGCTTCCCGGGGATGTGGCAGTACTTC. The genes are TRBV7-9 and TRBJ2-7; tentative D call: TRBD2 (5 bases). Germline V gene sequence: CDR1 SEHNR, CDR2 FQNEAQ (reference sequence). CDR3 size: 12 residues. Trimming took 3 bases from V and 9 from J, leaving 12 bases between them.